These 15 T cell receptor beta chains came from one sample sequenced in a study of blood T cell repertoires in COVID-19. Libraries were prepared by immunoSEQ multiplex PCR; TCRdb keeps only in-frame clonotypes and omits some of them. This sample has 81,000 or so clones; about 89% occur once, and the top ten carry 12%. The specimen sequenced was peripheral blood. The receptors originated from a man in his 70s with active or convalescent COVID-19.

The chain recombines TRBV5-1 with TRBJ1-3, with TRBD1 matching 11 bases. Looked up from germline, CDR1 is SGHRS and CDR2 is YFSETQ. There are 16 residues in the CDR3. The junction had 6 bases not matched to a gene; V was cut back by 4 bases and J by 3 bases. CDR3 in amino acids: CASSTGTGGFGNTIYF. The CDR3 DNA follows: TGCGCCAGCAGCACGGGGACAGGGGGTTTTGGAAACACCATATATTTT. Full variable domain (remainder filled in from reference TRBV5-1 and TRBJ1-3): KAGVTQTPRYLIKTRGQQVTLSCSPISGHRSVSWYQQTPGQGLQFLFEYFSETQRNKGNFPGRFSGRQFSNSRSEMNVSTLELGDSALYLCASSTGTGGFGNTIYFGEGSWLTVV.

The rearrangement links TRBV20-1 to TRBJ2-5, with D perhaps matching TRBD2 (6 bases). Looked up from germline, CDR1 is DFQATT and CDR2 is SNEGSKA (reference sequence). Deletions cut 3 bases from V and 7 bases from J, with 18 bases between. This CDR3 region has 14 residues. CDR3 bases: TGCAGTGCTAGTAATTTGGAGGGGTCGGTGACCCAGTACTTC. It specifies CSASNLEGSVTQYF.

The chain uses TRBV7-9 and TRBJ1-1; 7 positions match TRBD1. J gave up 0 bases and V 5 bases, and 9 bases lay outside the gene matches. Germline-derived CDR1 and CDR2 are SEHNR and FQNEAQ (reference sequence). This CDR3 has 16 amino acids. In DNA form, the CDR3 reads TGTGCCAGCAGCACTTCGCCGGGACAGATGAACACTGAAGCTTTCTTT. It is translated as CASSTSPGQMNTEAFF.

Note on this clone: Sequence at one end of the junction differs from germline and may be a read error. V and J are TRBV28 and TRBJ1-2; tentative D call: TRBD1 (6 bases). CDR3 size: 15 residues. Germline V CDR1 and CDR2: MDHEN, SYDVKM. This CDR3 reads CASSSPSGGPYRYTF. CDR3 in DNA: TGTGCCAGCAGTTCCCCCTCGGGGGGCCCCTATCGCTACACCTTC.

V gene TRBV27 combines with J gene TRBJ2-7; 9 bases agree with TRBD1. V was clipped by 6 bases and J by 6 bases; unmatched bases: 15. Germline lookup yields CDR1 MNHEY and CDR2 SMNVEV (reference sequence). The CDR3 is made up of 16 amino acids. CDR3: CASRKESGTGLIEQYF. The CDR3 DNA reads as TGTGCCAGCAGGAAAGAATCCGGGACAGGGCTAATCGAGCAGTACTTC.

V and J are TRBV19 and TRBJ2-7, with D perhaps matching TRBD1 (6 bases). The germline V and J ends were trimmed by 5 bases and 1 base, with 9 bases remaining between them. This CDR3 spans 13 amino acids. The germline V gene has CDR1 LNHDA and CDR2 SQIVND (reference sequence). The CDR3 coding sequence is TGTGCCAGTAGTTGGGGGCCATCCTACGAGCAGTACTTC. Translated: CASSWGPSYEQYF.

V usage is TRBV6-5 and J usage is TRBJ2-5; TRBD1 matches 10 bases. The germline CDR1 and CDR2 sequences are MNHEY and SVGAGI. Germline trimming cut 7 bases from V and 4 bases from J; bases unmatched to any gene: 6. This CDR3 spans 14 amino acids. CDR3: CASNDRGLGETQYF. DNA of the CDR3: TGTGCCAGCAACGACAGGGGGCTAGGAGAGACCCAGTACTTC.

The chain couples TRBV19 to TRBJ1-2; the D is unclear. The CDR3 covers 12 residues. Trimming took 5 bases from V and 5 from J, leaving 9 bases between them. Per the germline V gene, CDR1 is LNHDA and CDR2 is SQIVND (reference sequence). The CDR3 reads CASSGDVYGYTF. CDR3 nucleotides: TGTGCCAGTAGTGGAGATGTGTATGGCTACACCTTC.

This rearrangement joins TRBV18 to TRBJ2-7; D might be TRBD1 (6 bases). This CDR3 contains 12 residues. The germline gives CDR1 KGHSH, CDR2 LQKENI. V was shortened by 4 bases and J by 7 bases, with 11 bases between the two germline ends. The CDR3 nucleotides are TGTGCCAGCTCACACAGGGATGGGGAGCAGTACTTC. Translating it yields CASSHRDGEQYF.

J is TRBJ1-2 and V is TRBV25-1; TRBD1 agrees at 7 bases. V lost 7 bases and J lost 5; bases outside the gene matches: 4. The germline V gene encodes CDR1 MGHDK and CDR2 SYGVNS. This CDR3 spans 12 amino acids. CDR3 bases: TGTGCCAGCACCCGGACAGGTTATGGCTACACCTTC. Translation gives CASTRTGYGYTF.

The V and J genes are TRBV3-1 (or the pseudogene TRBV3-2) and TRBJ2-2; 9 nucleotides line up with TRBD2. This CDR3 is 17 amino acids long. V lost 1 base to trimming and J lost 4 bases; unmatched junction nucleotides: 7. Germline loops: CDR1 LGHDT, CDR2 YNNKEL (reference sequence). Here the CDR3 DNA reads TGTGCCAGCAGCCAAGTGTACACTAGCGGGTCCACCGGGGAGCTGTTTTTT. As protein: CASSQVYTSGSTGELFF.

The CDR3 loop reads CAWRNRAGISYEQYF. The CDR3 DNA reads as TGTGCCTGGAGGAACCGTGCAGGGATCTCCTACGAGCAGTACTTC. The chain joins TRBV30 to TRBJ2-7; D possibly corresponds to TRBD1 (5 bases). The ends were cut back, 3 bases at V and 0 bases at J, with 15 bases in the middle. The CDR3 contains 15 residues. Looked up from germline, CDR1 is GTSNPN and CDR2 is SVGIG (reference sequence).

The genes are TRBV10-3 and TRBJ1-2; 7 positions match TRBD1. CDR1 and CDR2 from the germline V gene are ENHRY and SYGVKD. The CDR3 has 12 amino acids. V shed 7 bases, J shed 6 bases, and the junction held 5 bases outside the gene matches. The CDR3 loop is CAIKEGANGYTF. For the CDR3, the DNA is TGTGCCATCAAGGAGGGGGCGAATGGCTACACCTTC.

The CDR3 nucleotides read TGTGCCAGTAGCGGTCCGGACAGGGGTAATCAGCCCCAGCATTTT. Residues: CASSGPDRGNQPQHF. The gene calls are TRBV19 and TRBJ1-5, with 9 bases matching TRBD1. The CDR3 totals 15 residues. The germline CDR1 and CDR2 sequences are LNHDA and SQIVND (reference sequence). With V trimmed by 6 bases and J by 4 bases, 7 bases remained unmatched. Full variable domain (missing parts from reference TRBV19 and TRBJ1-5): DGGITQSPKYLFRKEGQNVTLSCEQNLNHDAMYWYRQDPGQGLRLIYYSQIVNDFQKGDIAEGYSVSREKKESFPLTVTSAQKNPTAFYLCASSGPDRGNQPQHFGDGTRLSIL.

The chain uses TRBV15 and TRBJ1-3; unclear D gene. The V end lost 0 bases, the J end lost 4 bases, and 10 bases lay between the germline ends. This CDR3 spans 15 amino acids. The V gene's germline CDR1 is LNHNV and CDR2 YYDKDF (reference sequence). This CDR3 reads CATSRDRGGGNTIYF. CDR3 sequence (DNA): TGTGCCACCAGCAGAGACCGAGGTGGCGGAAACACCATATATTTT.